Described below is a single T cell receptor beta chain sequence and its context. Antigen specificity is unknown. The sample originates from a study of OX40 agonist ivuxolimab in advanced cancers. Overall study context: It was ivuxolimab, an agonistic anti-OX40 (CD134) antibody, that patients were treated with. The dose-escalation cohort had hepatocellular carcinoma, melanoma, renal cell or head and neck cancer.

Germline V gives CDR1 SQVTM, CDR2 ANQGSEA. V was cut by 7 bases and J by 0 bases, with 10 bases left in between. The CDR3 extends over 13 amino acids. Study results and limitations: Clonal expansion by week 6 occurred in CD4+ and CD8+ blood T cells (at 0.1 to 3.0 mg/kg). Researchers did not determine the expanded peripheral T cells' antigen specificity.

Here immunoSEQ multiplex PCR was the method, and the copy in TCRdb shows in-frame clones only, minus some. The sample carries some 55,000 clones, approximately 84% recorded once. J is TRBJ2-1 and V is TRBV29-1; either TRBD1 or TRBD2 may fit D (7 bases each). Sequencing was performed on CD4+ or CD8+ T cells sorted from blood, taken in a trial of the OX40 agonist ivuxolimab. This sequence originates from an adult with an advanced solid tumor such as melanoma, head and neck, liver or kidney cancer. CDR3 coding DNA: TGCAGCGCAGGGGGGGGCTCCTACAATGAGCAGTTCTTC. It yields the protein CSAGGGSYNEQFF.